The source of this T cell receptor beta chain is a study of shared T cell receptors in the human thymus. The CDR3 consists of 18 residues. Germline lookup yields CDR1 MNHGY and CDR2 SVAAGI. The ends lost 5 bases at V and 2 bases at J; junction bases unmatched: 16. Here immunoSEQ multiplex PCR was the method, and the copy in TCRdb shows in-frame clones only, minus some. The sample includes roughly 710,000 clones, 75% to 90% of them seen just once. These data were also reused for a study on human thymus T cells.

The receptor was derived from a girl less than two years old with a congenital heart defect. This rearrangement joins TRBV6-9 to TRBJ2-7, with 9 bases lining up with TRBD1. The material sequenced was thymocytes. Here the CDR3 DNA reads TGTGCCAGCAGTCCTCACAGGGGGCGCACGATTTCCACCTACGAGCAGTACTTC. It is translated as CASSPHRGRTISTYEQYF.